This T cell receptor (beta chain) was recovered during a study of control samples from healthy donors and cancer patients. Produced via immunoSEQ multiplex PCR; TCRdb's table is partial and in-frame only. The sample has 100,000 to 130,000 clones, about 80% seen once. The length of the CDR3 is 12 residues. V gave up 3 bases and J gave up 8 bases; unmatched junction bases: 4. From germline, CDR1 is DFQATT and CDR2 SNEGSKA (reference sequence). The receptor was isolated from a man younger than 35 in good health. The sample was blood. The chain employs TRBV20-1 and TRBJ2-3; the match to TRBD1 covers 8 bases. The CDR3 sequence: CSASQGAGTQYF. The CDR3 DNA reads as TGCAGTGCTAGTCAGGGGGCAGGTACGCAGTATTTT.